Each of the 23 T cell receptor beta chains below was sequenced from the same sample in a study of blood T cells in healthy people across ages. Using a J-beta primer mix together with a sample-barcoded 5' primer, a second PCR was run for roughly 6 to 12 cycles. TCRdb re-called the 5' RACE reads through MiXCR, storing one row per CDR3 protein. The data show 1,500,000 or so distinct CDR3 sequences, with roughly 60% seen just once and 6.7% held by the top ten. Sequencing input: blood. These receptors came from a man aged 18-30 years in good health.

Concerning this clonotype: Germline is not matched at one junction end, which may reflect a read error. The chain joins TRBV20-1 to TRBJ2-3; D might be TRBD1 (6 bases). The CDR3 spans 17 residues. Germline values: CDR1 DFQATT, CDR2 SNEGSKA (reference sequence). The CDR3 nucleotides read TGCAGTGCTAGCCCACCGCCGCTGGGGGCGAGCAAAGATACGCAGTATTTT. This translates into CSASPPPLGASKDTQYF.

The rearrangement uses TRBV14 and TRBJ2-1; perhaps TRBD1 as D (5 bases). Germline assignment: CDR1 SGHDN and CDR2 FVKESK. The CDR3 totals 17 residues. Trimming took 1 base from V and 2 from J, leaving 15 bases between them. This CDR3 is CASSQVERPRAYNEQFF. CDR3 in DNA: TGTGCCAGCAGCCAAGTCGAGAGACCCAGGGCCTACAATGAGCAGTTCTTC. Supplemented by reference TRBV14 and TRBJ2-1, the full variable domain reads EAGVTQFPSHSVIEKGQTVTLRCDPISGHDNLYWYRRVMGKEIKFLLHFVKESKQDESGMPNNRFLAERTGGTYSTLKVQPAELEDSGVYFCASSQVERPRAYNEQFFGPGTRLTVL.

This chain connects TRBV28 to TRBJ2-1; possible D gene TRBD2, 5 bases. The length of the CDR3 is 17 residues. CDR1 and CDR2 from the germline V gene are MDHEN and SYDVKM. V shed 6 bases and J shed 5 bases, with 23 bases lying between them. CDR3 region: CASSRPWAAGDNNEQFF. CDR3 nucleotides: TGTGCCAGCAGCCGGCCTTGGGCCGCGGGCGATAACAATGAGCAGTTCTTC.

This clonotype has more than one count but fewer than ten. The V gene is TRBV20-1, the J gene TRBJ2-7, with unresolved D. Per germline, CDR1 DFQATT and CDR2 SNEGSKA (reference sequence). CDR3 length: 13 residues. Trimming stripped 1 base from V and 2 bases from J, with 9 bases between. The CDR3: CSARAGEPYEQYF. The CDR3 bases are TGCAGTGCTAGAGCGGGCGAGCCCTACGAGCAGTACTTC.

This sequence joins TRBV13 and TRBJ2-2, with D unclear. Looked up from germline, CDR1 is PRHDT and CDR2 is FYEKMQ (reference sequence). CDR3 length: 15 amino acids. V was trimmed by 4 bases and J by 0 bases, leaving 9 bases between them. The CDR3 spells CASSSSEANTGELFF. The CDR3 nucleotides read TGTGCCAGCAGCTCAAGTGAGGCGAACACCGGGGAGCTGTTTTTT.

The chain is built from TRBV2 and TRBJ1-5, with D unclear. Germline CDR1 is SNHLY and CDR2 is FYNNEI. The V and J ends lost 4 bases and 0 bases respectively, with 10 bases between them. The length of the CDR3 is 15 residues. The DNA for the CDR3 is TGTGCCAGCAGTGCCCCAGCATATAGCAATCAGCCCCAGCATTTT. It codes for CASSAPAYSNQPQHF.

This clonotype was seen once. This chain uses TRBV4-1 with TRBJ2-1, with 8 bases identical to TRBD1. The V and J ends lost 8 bases and 8 bases, in that order; junction bases with no gene match: 20. The CDR3 consists of 17 residues. Germline V gene sequence: CDR1 MGHRA, CDR2 YSYEKL. CDR3 in DNA: TGCGCCAGCGTCTTCTCCCTTACAGGGGGGTTTTCTGATGAGCAGTTCTTC. Its translation is CASVFSLTGGFSDEQFF.

The genes are TRBV19 and TRBJ1-2; D is uncertain. This CDR3 comprises 15 residues. Germline CDR1 reads LNHDA; CDR2 reads SQIVND (reference sequence). With 7 bases removed from V and 4 bases from J, the gap between germline ends came to 19 bases. In nucleotides, the CDR3 is TGTGCCAGTACCGACCTAGAGGCAGGTCCCTATGGCTACACCTTC. This codes for CASTDLEAGPYGYTF.

This clonotype has just a few counts. The V and J genes are TRBV3-1 and TRBJ1-1; a possible D gene is TRBD1 (5 bases). The CDR3 covers 12 residues. V was cut by 4 bases and J by 7 bases, with 10 bases left in between. Looked up from germline, CDR1 is LGHDT and CDR2 is YNNKEL (reference sequence). For the CDR3, the DNA is TGTGCCAGCAGCCTTCGGGGCATTGAAGCTTTCTTT. This codes for CASSLRGIEAFF.

This chain uses TRBV24-1 with TRBJ2-2; perhaps D is TRBD1 or TRBD2 (5 bases each). The CDR3 covers 15 residues. Looked up from germline, CDR1 is KGHDR and CDR2 is SFDVKD. Trimming stripped 0 bases from V and 6 bases from J, with 10 bases between. CDR3 coding DNA: TGTGCCACCAGTGATTTGCGCCGGGGCCCCGGGGAGCTGTTTTTT. This translates into CATSDLRRGPGELFF.

In its sample, this clonotype was seen a few times. This sequence joins TRBV6-5 and TRBJ2-5, with TRBD1 matching over 9 bases. With 1 base clipped from V and 3 bases from J, the junction kept 3 bases outside the gene matches. Per the germline V gene, CDR1 is MNHEY and CDR2 is SVGAGI. This CDR3 is 15 amino acids long. CDR3 region: CASSYFTGGEETQYF. The CDR3 DNA follows: TGTGCCAGCAGTTACTTTACAGGGGGCGAAGAGACCCAGTACTTC.

The chain joins TRBV4-3 to TRBJ2-5; 11 positions agree with TRBD2. The germline gives CDR1 LGHNA, CDR2 YSLEER. V trimming: 4 bases; J trimming: 5 bases; junction bases outside the gene matches: 6. The CDR3 covers 15 residues. CDR3 sequence: CASSRLAGGWETQYF. The DNA of the CDR3 is TGCGCCAGCAGCCGGCTAGCGGGGGGTTGGGAGACCCAGTACTTC.

The rearrangement uses TRBV28 and TRBJ1-5; the D is unclear. The CDR3 has 15 amino acids. Germline CDR1 reads MDHEN; CDR2 reads SYDVKM. V lost 7 bases to trimming and J lost 0 bases, with 13 bases between them. CDR3 protein: CASTIRGLSNQPQHF. CDR3 DNA sequence: TGTGCCAGCACCATCCGGGGTCTTAGCAATCAGCCCCAGCATTTT.

The chain employs TRBV15 and TRBJ2-5; 10 nucleotides align to TRBD1. The CDR3 extends over 13 amino acids. Losses at the gene ends were 8 bases for V and 3 bases for J; bases not matched to a gene: 3. The V gene's germline CDR1 is LNHNV and CDR2 YYDKDF (reference sequence). The CDR3 nucleotides are TGTGCCACCCGGGACAGGGGAAAAGAGACCCAGTACTTC. Protein product: CATRDRGKETQYF.

The chain carries TRBV29-1 and TRBJ2-1; TRBD2 matches 12 bases. Looked up from germline, CDR1 is SQVTM and CDR2 is ANQGSEA. CDR3 length: 14 amino acids. V lost 4 bases, J lost 7 bases, and 5 bases stayed unmatched. In DNA form, the CDR3 reads TGCAGCGTTGCCGGACTAGCGGGGTGGAATGAGCAGTTCTTC. Translated: CSVAGLAGWNEQFF.

Only a few counts were recorded for this clonotype. The chain combines TRBV20-1 with TRBJ2-7, with 8 bases matching TRBD1. Germline V gives CDR1 DFQATT, CDR2 SNEGSKA (reference sequence). The CDR3 contains 14 residues. V dropped 3 bases and J dropped 4; count of bases not matched to a gene: 8. The CDR3 region is CSARLTGAGYEQYF. The CDR3 nucleotides are TGCAGTGCTAGGTTGACAGGGGCGGGGTACGAGCAGTACTTC.

J is TRBJ2-5 and V is TRBV7-9; D gene unclear. The germline gives CDR1 SEHNR, CDR2 FQNEAQ (reference sequence). This CDR3 spans 13 amino acids. V lost 7 bases, J lost 1 base, and 10 bases lay in between. CDR3 in DNA: TGTGCCAGCATCCCTAGAAGCCAAGAGACCCAGTACTTC. Translated, it gives CASIPRSQETQYF.

The chain recombines TRBV2 with TRBJ2-7, with 7 bases identical to TRBD1. Germline CDR1 reads SNHLY; CDR2 reads FYNNEI. The V gene end was trimmed by 7 bases and the J gene end by 6 bases; junction bases not matched to a gene: 9. The CDR3 spans 13 residues. The CDR3, as DNA: TGTGCCAGCAAGATAAACAGGGGTAGCGAGCAGTACTTC. Amino acids: CASKINRGSEQYF.

The chain uses TRBV12-2 and TRBJ2-6; the D call in the table, TRBD2, was not verified against the DNA. TRBV12-2 is marked as a pseudogene. The CDR3 consists of 18 residues. Here the CDR3 DNA reads TGTGCAAGTCGCCCGCACCCGGGACTCAGCTCTGGGGCCAACGTCCTGACTTTC. It codes for CASRPHPGLSSGANVLTF.

This clonotype was observed a few times. The CDR3 DNA sequence: TGTGCCAGCAGCGTAGCTTCAACTAGCGGGAGCTATGAGCAGTTCTTC. This encodes CASSVASTSGSYEQFF. The chain links TRBV9 to TRBJ2-1; 11 positions agree with TRBD2. V lost 0 bases, J lost 8 bases, and 7 bases stayed unmatched. The CDR3 is 16 residues long. Looked up from germline, CDR1 is SGDLS and CDR2 is YYNGEE. Filled out from reference TRBV9 and TRBJ2-1, the complete variable domain reads DSGVTQTPKHLITATGQRVTLRCSPRSGDLSVYWYQQSLDQGLQFLIQYYNGEERAKGNILERFSAQQFPDLHSELNLSSLELGDSALYFCASSVASTSGSYEQFFGPGTRLTVL.

The chain links TRBV20-1 to TRBJ1-2; TRBD1 is a possible D gene (5 bases). The ends were cut back, 3 bases at V and 6 bases at J, with 17 bases in the middle. This CDR3 contains 14 residues. The germline V gene has CDR1 DFQATT and CDR2 SNEGSKA (reference sequence). The CDR3 DNA reads TGCAGTGCTAGGGATCTCCGGGGGAGCCATGGCTACACCTTC. Protein: CSARDLRGSHGYTF.

This chain uses TRBV6-5 with TRBJ1-2, with D tentatively TRBD1 (5 bases). Germline assignment: CDR1 MNHEY and CDR2 SVGAGI. The CDR3 sequence is 15 residues long. V lost 7 bases and J lost 6, with 21 bases in between. The CDR3 loop is CASTDWQGTADGYTF. CDR3 in DNA: TGTGCCAGCACCGACTGGCAGGGAACTGCCGATGGCTACACCTTC.

The chain employs TRBV24-1 and TRBJ2-1, with TRBD2 matching 8 bases. The CDR3 extends over 14 amino acids. V lost 4 bases, J lost 7 bases, and 5 bases stayed unmatched. Germline V gene lookup returns CDR1 KGHDR and CDR2 SFDVKD. CDR3 residues: CATSETGGGNEQFF. The CDR3 nucleotides read TGTGCCACCAGTGAAACGGGAGGGGGAAATGAGCAGTTCTTC.